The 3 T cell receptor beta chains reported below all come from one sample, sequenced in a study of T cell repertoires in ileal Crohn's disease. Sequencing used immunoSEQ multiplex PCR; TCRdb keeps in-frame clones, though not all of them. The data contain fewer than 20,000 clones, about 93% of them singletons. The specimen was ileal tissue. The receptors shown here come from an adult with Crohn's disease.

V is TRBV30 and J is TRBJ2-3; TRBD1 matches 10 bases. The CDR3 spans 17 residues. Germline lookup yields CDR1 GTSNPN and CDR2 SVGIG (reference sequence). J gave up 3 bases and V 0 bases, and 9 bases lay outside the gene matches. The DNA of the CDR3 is TGTGCCTGGAGTGTACTAGGGACAGGGGTACCGACAGATACGCAGTATTTT. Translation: CAWSVLGTGVPTDTQYF. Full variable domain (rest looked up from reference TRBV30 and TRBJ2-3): SQTIHQWPATLVQPVGSPLSLECTVEGTSNPNLYWYRQAAGRGLQLLFYSVGIGQISSEVPQNLSASRPQDRQFILSSKKLLLSDSGFYLCAWSVLGTGVPTDTQYFGPGTRLTVL.

CDR3 residues: CASSSPGLNTEAFF. In DNA form, the CDR3 reads TGTGCCAGCAGTTCGCCGGGATTGAACACTGAAGCTTTCTTT. The chain links TRBV28 to TRBJ1-1; D is unresolved. The germline V gene has CDR1 MDHEN and CDR2 SYDVKM. V lost 4 bases, J lost 0 bases, and 9 bases lay in between. The CDR3 length is 14 residues.

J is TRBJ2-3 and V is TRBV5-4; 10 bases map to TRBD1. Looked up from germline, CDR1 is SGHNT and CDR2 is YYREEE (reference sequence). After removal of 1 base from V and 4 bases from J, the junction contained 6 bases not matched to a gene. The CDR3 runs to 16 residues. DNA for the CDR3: TGTGCCAGCAGCTTGAGGGGACAGGGGTTCCCAGATACGCAGTATTTT. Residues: CASSLRGQGFPDTQYF.